The T cell receptor (beta chain) described here comes from a study of blood T cell repertoires in COVID-19. The overall study: PBMCs, B-cell-depleted T cells, or T cells were the source of the cDNA or gDNA that made up the material.

With regard to this clone: Other DNA sequences of this sample code for an identical CDR3.

Per the authors' pipeline: Reference gene primers were amplified, and this amplification served to estimate nucleated cell counts. Profiled with immunoSEQ multiplex PCR; TCRdb holds only in-frame clones, not every one. The V and J calls and clone size were taken over from that table, and D and trimming were inferred from the DNA. Among 90,000 to 100,000 clones listed, over 75% were seen once. This sequence was found in a man between 60 and 75 years old with acute or convalescent COVID-19. Material: peripheral blood.

CDR3 DNA sequence: TGTGCCACCAGCAGAGATACAGGGGCAAATCAGCCCCAGCATTTT. Translation: CATSRDTGANQPQHF. This rearrangement joins TRBV15 to TRBJ1-5; 7 bases match TRBD1. The trim removed 0 bases at V and 4 bases at J, leaving 3 bases unmatched. The CDR3 runs 15 residues. Germline V lookup: CDR1 LNHNV, CDR2 YYDKDF (reference sequence).